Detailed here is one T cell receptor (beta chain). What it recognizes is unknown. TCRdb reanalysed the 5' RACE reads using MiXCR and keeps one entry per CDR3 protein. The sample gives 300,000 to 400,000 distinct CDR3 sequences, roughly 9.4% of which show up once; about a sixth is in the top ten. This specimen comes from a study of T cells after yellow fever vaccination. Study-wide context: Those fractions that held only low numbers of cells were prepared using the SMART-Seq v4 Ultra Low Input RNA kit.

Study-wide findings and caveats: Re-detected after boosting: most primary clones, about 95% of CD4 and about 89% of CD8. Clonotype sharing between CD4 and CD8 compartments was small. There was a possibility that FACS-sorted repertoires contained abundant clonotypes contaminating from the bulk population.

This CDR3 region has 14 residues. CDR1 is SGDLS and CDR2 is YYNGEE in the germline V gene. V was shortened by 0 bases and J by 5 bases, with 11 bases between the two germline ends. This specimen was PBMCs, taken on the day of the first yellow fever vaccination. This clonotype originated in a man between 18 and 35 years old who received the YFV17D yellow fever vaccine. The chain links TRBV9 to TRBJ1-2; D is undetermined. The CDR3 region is CASSVDPEGYGYTF. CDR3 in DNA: TGTGCCAGCAGCGTAGATCCGGAAGGTTATGGCTACACCTTC.